Listed below are T cell receptor beta chains from one sample, sequenced in a study of blood T cell repertoires in COVID-19. TCRdb keeps only in-frame clones here, not all; method: immunoSEQ multiplex PCR. This sample has under 400,000 clones, with approximately 86% found just once. Input material: PBMCs or T cells enriched from blood (not recorded which). These receptors all stem from a woman aged 40 to 49 with acute COVID-19. The CDR3 runs from the conserved cysteine through the conserved F or W.

J: TRBJ2-4; length: 22; V: TRBV28; CDR3: CASSLPHPVGTTRLLAKNIQYF
J: TRBJ2-1; length: 13; V: TRBV29-1; CDR3: CSVSTGGANEQFF
J: TRBJ2-7; length: 13; V: TRBV18; CDR3: CASSFHRGHEQYF
J: TRBJ2-3; length: 15; V: TRBV4-3; CDR3: CASSQDRRGGDTQYF
J: TRBJ1-2; length: 13; V: TRBV7-2; CDR3: CASNVLQGYGYTF
J: TRBJ2-5; length: 14; V: TRBV5-4; CDR3: CASSQGGAQETQYF
J: TRBJ2-1; length: 13; V: TRBV19; CDR3: CASSGSYYNEQFF
J: TRBJ1-5; length: 18; V: TRBV4-1; CDR3: CASSQASSGQGAGQPQHF
J: TRBJ2-6; length: 16; V: TRBV5-1; CDR3: CASSLDTGSGANVLTF
J: TRBJ2-5; length: 16; V: TRBV9; CDR3: CASSAAGGSAQETQYF
J: TRBJ2-3; length: 18; V: TRBV3-1/TRBV3-2; CDR3: CASSPSGGAVWVADTQYF
J: TRBJ1-5; length: 14; V: TRBV28; CDR3: CASSPSVFTQPQHF
J: TRBJ2-7; length: 14; V: TRBV6-6; CDR3: CASRRGVGDYEQYF
J: TRBJ2-7; length: 12; V: TRBV18; CDR3: CASSPGTGEQYF
J: TRBJ1-2; length: 13; V: TRBV27; CDR3: CASDKTGGGGYTF
J: TRBJ2-4; length: 13; V: TRBV29-1; CDR3: CSVEGRAKNIQYF
J: TRBJ1-1; length: 13; V: TRBV14; CDR3: CASTQARSTEAFF
J: TRBJ2-5; length: 15; V: TRBV25-1; CDR3: CASSESGTSGETQYF
J: TRBJ1-5; length: 17; V: TRBV5-6; CDR3: CASSSTGTGTINQPQHF
J: TRBJ2-1; length: 15; V: TRBV5-1; CDR3: CASSDGQGAYNEQFF
J: TRBJ2-5; length: 17; V: TRBV7-2; CDR3: CASSLVATSGGVSTQYF
J: TRBJ1-6; length: 15; V: TRBV6-1; CDR3: CASSEPTGSGSPLHF
J: TRBJ1-1; length: 14; V: TRBV2; CDR3: CASRDRGFGTEAFF
J: TRBJ2-7; length: 13; V: TRBV5-1; CDR3: CASSPSKPYEQYF
J: TRBJ1-5; length: 13; V: TRBV10-3; CDR3: CAISESGGQPQHF
J: TRBJ2-5; length: 18; V: TRBV7-9; CDR3: CASSFRLAGGQTRETQYF
J: TRBJ1-1; length: 15; V: TRBV25-1; CDR3: CASSEWGGRVTEAFF
J: TRBJ1-6; length: 15; V: TRBV9; CDR3: CASTRGLRDNSPLHF
J: TRBJ2-7; length: 17; V: TRBV11-3; CDR3: CASSSDGRTSGDYEQYF
J: TRBJ2-1; length: 16; V: TRBV4-3; CDR3: CASSHVLAGGYNEQFF
J: TRBJ1-4; length: 15; V: TRBV7-9; CDR3: CASSFGQGVNEKLFF
J: TRBJ2-6; length: 15; V: TRBV19; CDR3: CASSIPGAGANVLTF
J: TRBJ2-2; length: 13; V: TRBV7-2; CDR3: CASSLKQGRELFF
J: TRBJ1-2; length: 17; V: TRBV19; CDR3: CASSPTILGPDLGGYTF
J: TRBJ2-1; length: 16; V: TRBV5-4; CDR3: CASSITSGGPYNEQFF
J: TRBJ2-2; length: 16; V: TRBV7-6; CDR3: CASSPTGTGYTGELFF
J: TRBJ2-7; length: 14; V: TRBV28; CDR3: CASSLTSPRPEQYF
J: TRBJ1-2; length: 15; V: TRBV18; CDR3: CASSPARDNAYGYTF
J: TRBJ2-1; length: 11; V: TRBV29-1; CDR3: CSVEPGNEQFF
J: TRBJ1-2; length: 13; V: TRBV3-1/TRBV3-2; CDR3: CASSRVGNYGYTF
J: TRBJ1-1; length: 14; V: TRBV6-5; CDR3: CASSYDVPRGEAFF
J: TRBJ2-7; length: 10; V: TRBV28; CDR3: CASSYREQYF